The present TCR beta chain was sequenced within a study of blood T cell repertoires in COVID-19. Study-level background: Acute-phase and convalescent COVID-19 samples originated in the United States, Italy and Spain. PBMCs, B-cell-depleted T cells, or T cells were the source of the cDNA or gDNA that made up the material.

As originally analysed: Amplified reference gene primers provided the basis for estimating nucleated cell counts. Method: immunoSEQ multiplex PCR; TCRdb's copy keeps in-frame clones and lacks some. That table is the source of V, J and clone size, and D and trimming were worked out from the DNA. The sample contains roughly 250,000 clones, approximately 84% of which appear only once. V dropped 4 bases and J dropped 5; count of bases not matched to a gene: 5. The CDR3 is made up of 13 amino acids. Per the germline V gene, CDR1 is SGHDT and CDR2 is YYEEEE. This TCR derives from a human donor in a cohort sampled during active COVID-19. V gene TRBV5-6 combines with J gene TRBJ2-5, with 7 bases aligning to TRBD2. The source material was peripheral blood. The CDR3 here is CASSRSGVETQYF. CDR3 coding DNA: TGTGCCAGCAGCCGCAGCGGGGTGGAGACCCAGTACTTC.